A selection of T cell receptor beta chains follows, all from one sample in a study of early T cells in non-severe SARS-CoV-2 infection. MiXCR, applied by TCRdb to the 5' RACE reads, yields one record per CDR3 protein. The sample has approximately 50,000 distinct CDR3 sequences, approximately 11% seen once. The specimen was whole blood. These receptors all stem from an adult who was a healthcare worker with PCR-confirmed SARS-CoV-2 infection or an uninfected control (not recorded which). CDR3s include the opening cysteine and the closing phenylalanine or tryptophan. A D gene is named only where the DNA matches it firmly. The size of a clone is reported for some rows only, either as once, few or many, or as a class for expanded clones.

>TRBJ2-1|NA|many|TRBV4-3
CASSQTHLNEQFF
TGCGCCAGCAGCCAAACTCATCTCAATGAGCAGTTCTTC
>TRBJ1-5|NA|many|TRBV20-1
CSARPVWVGPQHF
TGCAGTGCTCGTCCCGTTTGGGTGGGGCCCCAGCATTTT
>TRBJ2-2|NA|NA|TRBV19
CASSIVYAGELFF
TGTGCCAGTAGTATAGTTTACGCCGGGGAGCTGTTTTTT
>TRBJ2-1|NA|few|TRBV6-5
CASSYSEGTYNEQFF
TGTGCCAGCAGTTACAGTGAGGGAACCTACAATGAGCAGTTCTTC
>TRBJ2-7|NA|few|TRBV11-2
CASSPWQGIYEQYF
TGTGCCAGCAGCCCATGGCAAGGAATCTACGAGCAGTACTTC
>TRBJ2-1|TRBD2|many|TRBV11-2
CASSPGLGRDEQFF
TGTGCCAGCAGTCCGGGACTAGGCAGAGATGAGCAGTTCTTC
>TRBJ1-5|NA|NA|TRBV29-1
CSVGDQPQHF
TGCAGCGTGGGGGATCAGCCCCAGCATTTT
>TRBJ2-7|NA|many|TRBV29-1
CSVDTGYEQYF
TGCAGCGTGGACACTGGGTACGAGCAGTACTTC
>TRBJ2-3|NA|large|TRBV7-2
CASSYLAEGADTQYF
TGTGCCAGCAGCTACCTAGCAGAGGGCGCAGATACGCAGTATTTT
>TRBJ2-2|NA|many|TRBV20-1
CSASLPSKVTGELFF
TGCAGTGCTAGTCTTCCTTCGAAGGTCACCGGGGAGCTGTTTTTT
>TRBJ2-7|NA|many|TRBV30
CAWSGGAGDPSYEQYF
TGTGCCTGGAGTGGAGGGGCGGGCGACCCATCCTACGAGCAGTACTTC
>TRBJ2-1|TRBD1|NA|TRBV6-5
CASRRHTGGLQDEQFF
TGTGCCAGCAGGAGACATACAGGGGGGCTTCAGGATGAGCAGTTCTTC
>TRBJ1-5|NA|many|TRBV24-1
CATSDSIAGQKQPQHF
TGTGCCACCAGTGACTCCATTGCCGGACAGAAACAGCCCCAGCATTTT
>TRBJ1-6|NA|NA|TRBV7-2
CASSLRTENSPLHF
TGTGCCAGCAGCTTGAGGACAGAAAATTCACCCCTCCACTTT
>TRBJ2-5|TRBD2|many|TRBV7-3
CASSSGTSGKETQYF
TGTGCCAGCAGTTCCGGGACTAGCGGGAAAGAGACCCAGTACTTC
>TRBJ2-2|NA|few|TRBV4-2
CASSQGTGELFF
TGTGCCAGCAGCCAAGGGACCGGGGAGCTGTTTTTT
>TRBJ2-2|TRBD1|many|TRBV6-5
CASRTGDGGELFF
TGTGCCAGCAGAACAGGGGATGGCGGGGAGCTGTTTTTT
>TRBJ2-3|NA|few|TRBV5-4
CASSRDSRTDTQYF
TGTGCCAGCAGCCGGGACTCCCGCACAGATACGCAGTATTTT
>TRBJ2-5|NA|medium-sized|TRBV4-2
CASSQDPSSGQETQYF
TGTGCCAGCAGCCAAGACCCGAGTAGCGGCCAAGAGACCCAGTACTTC
>TRBJ1-5|NA|NA|TRBV27
CANSLSRGASQPQHF
TGTGCCAACAGTTTAAGCAGGGGAGCGAGTCAGCCCCAGCATTTT
>TRBJ1-6|NA|few|TRBV10-3
CAISGGLNSPLHF
TGTGCCATCAGTGGAGGGTTAAATTCACCCCTCCACTTT
>TRBJ2-1|TRBD2|few|TRBV10-3
CAISARREGRNEQFF
TGTGCCATCAGTGCTAGGCGGGAGGGCCGGAATGAGCAGTTCTTC
>TRBJ2-1|TRBD2|NA|TRBV11-2
CASSSTSGIYNEQFF
TGTGCCAGCAGCTCGACTAGCGGGATCTACAATGAGCAGTTCTTC
>TRBJ2-7|TRBD2|NA|TRBV6-2/TRBV6-3
CASSYPRRTSGNEQYF
TGTGCCAGCAGTTACCCCCGACGGACTAGCGGTAACGAGCAGTACTTC
>TRBJ2-1|NA|many|TRBV2
CASSGRSEQFF
TGTGCCAGCAGTGGCCGGAGTGAGCAGTTCTTC
>TRBJ2-7|NA|many|TRBV28
CASREGRTYEQYF
TGTGCCAGCAGGGAGGGACGGACCTACGAGCAGTACTTC
>TRBJ1-2|NA|few|TRBV12-3/TRBV12-4
CASSFDDYGYTF
TGTGCCAGCAGTTTTGACGACTACGGCTACACCTTC
>TRBJ2-3|TRBD1|many|TRBV10-3
CATGGQGIADTQYF
TGTGCCACTGGGGGACAGGGGATTGCAGATACGCAGTATTTT
>TRBJ2-1|NA|NA|TRBV7-6
CASSLAQTLNEQFF
TGTGCCAGCAGCTTAGCGCAAACTTTAAATGAGCAGTTCTTC
>TRBJ2-7|NA|NA|TRBV7-2
CASSFYLSYEQYF
TGTGCCAGCAGCTTTTACCTTTCCTACGAGCAGTACTTC
>TRBJ1-4|NA|NA|TRBV6-1
CASTGGGQVLFF
TGTGCCAGCACCGGCGGGGGGCAGGTGCTGTTTTTT
>TRBJ2-1|TRBD2|many|TRBV7-3
CASRPDVAGGRQFF
TGTGCCAGCAGACCCGACGTAGCGGGGGGGCGGCAGTTCTTC
>TRBJ2-7|TRBD2|NA|TRBV19
CASSMREGSEQYF
TGTGCCAGTAGTATGAGGGAGGGAAGCGAGCAGTACTTC
>TRBJ2-1|NA|few|TRBV20-1
CSALGTGGYEQFF
TGCAGTGCTCTCGGGACTGGAGGGTATGAGCAGTTCTTC
>TRBJ2-5|NA|many|TRBV18
CASSPRAGDAQETQYF
TGTGCCAGCTCACCACGGGCAGGGGACGCCCAAGAGACCCAGTACTTC
>TRBJ2-3|NA|many|TRBV6-2/TRBV6-3
CASTNLYGTGKDTQYF
TGTGCCAGCACCAACTTATACGGGACTGGTAAAGATACGCAGTATTTT
>TRBJ2-3|TRBD1|NA|TRBV29-1
CSGTGGRTDTQYF
TGCAGCGGCACAGGGGGCAGGACAGATACGCAGTATTTT
>TRBJ2-7|NA|medium-sized|TRBV12-3/TRBV12-4
CASSFDQRPYEQYF
TGTGCCAGCAGTTTTGACCAGCGACCGTACGAGCAGTACTTC
>TRBJ2-5|TRBD2|few|TRBV11-2
CASSFRSGGVGETQYF
TGTGCCAGCAGCTTTCGGAGCGGGGGGGTAGGAGAGACCCAGTACTTC
>TRBJ1-2|NA|NA|TRBV29-1
CSVAPGDSAGYTF
TGCAGCGTCGCCCCCGGGGACTCGGCAGGCTACACCTTC
>TRBJ2-6|NA|many|TRBV4-3
CASSQRSSGANVLTF
TGCGCCAGCAGCCAAAGGAGCTCTGGGGCCAACGTCCTGACTTTC
>TRBJ2-1|TRBD1|few|TRBV7-9
CASSLARTGDHEQFF
TGTGCCAGCAGCTTAGCTCGGACAGGGGACCATGAGCAGTTCTTC
>TRBJ1-2|NA|NA|TRBV18
CASSEGSYGYTF
TGTGCCAGCTCAGAAGGGAGCTATGGCTACACCTTC
>TRBJ1-5|NA|many|TRBV20-1
CSARILSGQPQHF
TGCAGTGCTAGAATCCTATCAGGTCAGCCCCAGCATTTT
>TRBJ2-1|TRBD2|many|TRBV7-2
CASSPRTSGGREQFF
TGTGCCAGCAGCCCGCGGACTAGCGGGGGACGGGAGCAGTTCTTC
>TRBJ1-4|NA|many|TRBV5-1
CASSLGDLGYNEKLFF
TGCGCCAGCAGCTTGGGAGACTTGGGGTATAATGAAAAACTGTTTTTT
>TRBJ2-7|TRBD1|many|TRBV12-3/TRBV12-4
CASSLYRGEQYF
TGTGCCAGCAGTTTATACAGGGGCGAGCAGTACTTC
>TRBJ1-5|NA|NA|TRBV28
CASSLRLAGGYQPQHF
TGTGCCAGCAGTTTAAGATTGGCCGGGGGCTATCAGCCCCAGCATTTT
>TRBJ1-1|NA|NA|TRBV4-3
CASSQGKEVGLAFF
TGCGCCAGCAGCCAGGGAAAGGAGGTTGGGTTGGCTTTCTTT
>TRBJ1-3|NA|many|TRBV9
CASSPRTDHPGNTIYF
TGTGCCAGCAGCCCCCGAACAGACCACCCTGGAAACACCATATATTTT